Reported below is one T cell receptor (beta chain). The naive CD8 population came from CD45RO-negative cells selected for CCR7, without terminally differentiated effector memory CD45RA+ cells. This record belongs to a study of shared clonotypes between healthy human individuals. On the study more broadly: A donor's plate count was three for CD4 naive and three for CD4 memory; CD8 naive had two and CD8 memory one.

V was clipped by 2 bases and J by 6 bases, with 14 bases between them. Germline V CDR1 and CDR2: MNHNY, SVGAGI (reference sequence). The CDR3 extends over 15 amino acids. For each subset, genomic DNA was distributed in equal portions over several immunoSEQ plates. Measured with immunoSEQ multiplex PCR; TCRdb has only the in-frame clones, and not every one. The table lists 2 million to 2.5 million clones, around 96% of them singletons. Specimen: naive CD8+ T cells sorted from blood. The rearrangement links TRBV6-6 to TRBJ2-1; D unclear. The receptor was derived from a man aged 18 to 29 in good health. The CDR3 is CASSYENRIFNEQFF. CDR3 nucleotide sequence: TGTGCCAGCAGTTACGAGAACAGAATCTTCAATGAGCAGTTCTTC.